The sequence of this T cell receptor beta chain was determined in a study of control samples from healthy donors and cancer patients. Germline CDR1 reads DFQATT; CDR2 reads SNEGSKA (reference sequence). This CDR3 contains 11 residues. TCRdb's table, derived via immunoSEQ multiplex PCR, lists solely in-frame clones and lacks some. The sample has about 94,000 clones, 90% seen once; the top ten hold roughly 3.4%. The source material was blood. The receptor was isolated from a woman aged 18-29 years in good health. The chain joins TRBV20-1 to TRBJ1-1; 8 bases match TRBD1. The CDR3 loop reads CRTGDNMGAFF. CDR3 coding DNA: TGCAGGACAGGGGACAATATGGGGGCTTTCTTT.